A single sample is the source of the 6 T cell receptor beta chains below, sequenced in a study of blood T cell repertoires in COVID-19. The repertoire was sequenced with immunoSEQ multiplex PCR; TCRdb's copy has only in-frame clones and lacks some. The sample records approximately 260,000 clones, around 78% being singletons. The material sequenced was peripheral blood. Source of these receptors: a man in his fifties or sixties who had recovered from COVID-19.

In its sample, this clone was seen once. The chain employs TRBV5-5 and TRBJ2-3, with D hard to call. With 0 bases removed from V and 1 base from J, the gap between germline ends came to 6 bases. The CDR3 covers 14 residues. Germline CDR1 and CDR2: SGHKS and YYEKEE (reference sequence). The CDR3 DNA follows: TGTGCCAGCAGCTTGGACTACCGCACAGATACGCAGTATTTT. Translated: CASSLDYRTDTQYF.

The V and J genes are TRBV30 and TRBJ2-7; TRBD2 is a possible D gene (6 bases). The CDR3 totals 10 residues. Germline V lookup: CDR1 GTSNPN, CDR2 SVGIG (reference sequence). The V and J ends lost 5 bases and 6 bases respectively, with 8 bases between them. Here the CDR3 DNA reads TGTGCCTGGGCCGGGGGCGAGCAGTACTTC. Its translation is CAWAGGEQYF.

The V gene is TRBV5-4, the J gene TRBJ2-1, with 9 bases lining up with TRBD2. Per the germline V gene, CDR1 is SGHNT and CDR2 is YYREEE (reference sequence). The V gene end was trimmed by 0 bases and the J gene end by 14 bases; junction bases not matched to a gene: 9. The CDR3 is made up of 14 amino acids. The CDR3 sequence: CASSLDPSGGWEFF. The CDR3 region has the DNA TGTGCCAGCAGCTTGGACCCAAGCGGGGGGTGGGAGTTCTTC.

In this sample, this clone turned up once. The gene calls are TRBV13 and TRBJ2-3; 7 bases fit TRBD2. Germline V CDR1 and CDR2: PRHDT, FYEKMQ (reference sequence). Germline trimming cut 0 bases from V and 9 bases from J; bases unmatched to any gene: 3. The CDR3 totals 13 residues. CDR3 nucleotide sequence: TGTGCCAGCAGCTTAGGTCGGGAGGCCACGCAGTATTTT. Translated: CASSLGREATQYF.

V gene TRBV5-5 combines with J gene TRBJ2-3; 12 bases line up with TRBD2. The CDR3 totals 14 residues. The V and J ends lost 4 bases and 10 bases, in that order; junction bases with no gene match: 7. CDR1 and CDR2 (germline): SGHKS, YYEKEE (reference sequence). Here the CDR3 reads CASSASSGGASQYF. CDR3 coding DNA: TGTGCCAGCAGCGCCTCTAGCGGGGGGGCGTCGCAGTATTTT.

This clone showed up just a few times. The V call is TRBV5-1, the J call TRBJ2-3; 7 nucleotides match TRBD2. V lost 3 bases to trimming and J lost 1 base; unmatched junction nucleotides: 2. The CDR3 covers 14 residues. The V gene's germline CDR1 is SGHRS and CDR2 YFSETQ. CDR3 coding DNA: TGCGCCAGCAGCTCGGGAGGTGGCACAGATACGCAGTATTTT. Translation: CASSSGGGTDTQYF.